This T cell receptor beta chain was profiled in a study of blood T cells in healthy people across ages. General observations from the study: While age rose, TCR beta diversity per million T cells dropped in a roughly linear way.

This CDR3 has 15 amino acids. V shed 5 bases, J shed 2 bases, and the junction held 5 bases outside the gene matches. Healthy Russian Caucasian donors spanned ages roughly 6 to 90 years. A J-beta primer mix and a sample-barcoded 5' primer were used in a second PCR of roughly 6 to 11 cycles. TCRdb reprocessed the 5' RACE reads via MiXCR and lists one record per CDR3 protein. This sample has 550,000 to 650,000 distinct CDR3 sequences, with around a quarter found just once. Concerning this clonotype: The antigen is not known.

These data were also filed under a second study, of T cells of mothers and their children. From that second work: No T cell clones of persistent microchimeric origin were detected.

The chain has TRBV12-3 or TRBV12-4 and TRBJ2-5, with TRBD1 matching over 10 bases. The sequencing sample was made of blood. The TCR comes from a boy between 2 and 10 years old in good health. The CDR3 nucleotides are TGTGCCAGCAGTCGACAGGGGGCGGGTCAAGAGACCCAGTACTTC. Its translation is CASSRQGAGQETQYF.